This T cell receptor beta chain derives from a study of T cells in Graves' hyperthyroidism and ophthalmopathy. RNA transcripts served as the template for amplifying TCR beta CDR3 regions. The HTBI primer set drove a first-round RT-PCR of the TCR CDR3. Via MiXCR, TCRdb re-called the multiplex PCR reads, giving one row per CDR3 protein. The data show about 400,000 distinct CDR3 sequences, about 15% seen once. Germline CDR1 and CDR2: SGHRS and YFSETQ. The CDR3 consists of 17 residues. The ends lost 0 bases at V and 0 bases at J; junction bases unmatched: 6. The origin of this receptor is a woman in her 30s with Graves' hyperthyroidism. The chain recombines TRBV5-1 with TRBJ2-1; 7 nucleotides line up with TRBD2. Material for sequencing was blood. This CDR3 reads CASSLVTSVSSYNEQFF. The CDR3 nucleotides are TGCGCCAGCAGCTTGGTAACTAGCGTAAGCTCCTACAATGAGCAGTTCTTC.